The 18 T cell receptor beta chains in this list originate from one sample, sequenced in a study of CD8 T cells in ankylosing spondylitis. Via MiXCR, TCRdb re-called the 5' RACE reads, giving one row per CDR3 protein. The sample has about 250,000 distinct CDR3 sequences, 30% to 40% seen once. Sequencing input: blood, either unsorted or a sorted T cell fraction (not recorded which). These TCRs come from a male donor with ankylosing spondylitis or in good health (not recorded which).

This sequence joins TRBV12-3 or TRBV12-4 and TRBJ1-6; 8 bases align to TRBD1. CDR3 size: 17 residues. Germline trimming cut 2 bases from V and 8 bases from J; bases unmatched to any gene: 11. The CDR3 region is CASSLRQGAASYSPLHF. For the CDR3, the DNA is TGTGCCAGCAGTTTAAGGCAGGGGGCGGCCTCGTATTCACCCCTCCACTTT.

The chain recombines TRBV6-1 with TRBJ1-4; 9 bases line up with TRBD1. Trimming took 4 bases from V and 7 from J; bases not matched to a gene: 10. CDR3 length equals 16 residues. CDR1 MNHNS and CDR2 SASEGT come from the germline V gene. The CDR3 DNA is TGTGCCAGCAGTGGACCCCGGGGACAGGGAGGTGAAAAACTGTTTTTT. Residues: CASSGPRGQGGEKLFF.

The chain joins TRBV5-5 to TRBJ1-4; no reliable D call. The CDR3 is 13 amino acids. Trimming left V 1 base short and J 5 bases short, with 6 bases between. Germline CDR1 is SGHKS and CDR2 is YYEKEE (reference sequence). The CDR3 DNA reads TGTGCCAGCAGCTTGCGGGCGAATGAAAAACTGTTTTTT. Protein: CASSLRANEKLFF.

The chain has TRBV6-5 and TRBJ2-7; 9 bases align to TRBD1. The CDR3 is made up of 16 amino acids. CDR1 and CDR2 from the germline V gene are MNHEY and SVGAGI. With V trimmed by 0 bases and J by 1 base, 4 bases remained unmatched. The CDR3 here is CASSYSWDRASYEQYF. The CDR3 DNA reads TGTGCCAGCAGTTACTCGTGGGACAGGGCTTCCTACGAGCAGTACTTC.

This clonotype has a handful of counts. The chain is built from TRBV7-9 and TRBJ2-3, with a possible D match to TRBD2 (7 bases). Trimming pared 10 bases from V and 6 bases from J, leaving 20 bases between. This CDR3 is built from 14 residues. Germline CDR1 SEHNR, CDR2 FQNEAQ (reference sequence). The CDR3 DNA reads as TGTGCCAACCCACCCCCGGGGGGCTCGGATACGCAGTATTTT. Translated: CANPPPGGSDTQYF.

The chain links TRBV20-1 to TRBJ2-1; 12 positions agree with TRBD1. This CDR3 spans 15 amino acids. In germline, CDR1 is DFQATT, CDR2 SNEGSKA (reference sequence). The V segment lost 3 bases and the J segment 14 bases; nucleotides outside the gene matches: 14. The DNA for the CDR3 is TGCAGTGCTAGGGAAACCCGGGACAGGGGGCCGAGCGAGTTCTTC. Amino acid sequence: CSARETRDRGPSEFF.

The rearrangement links TRBV29-1 to TRBJ1-1; 7 positions agree with TRBD1. Germline CDR1 and CDR2: SQVTM and ANQGSEA. After removal of 7 bases from V and 1 base from J, the junction contained 3 bases not matched to a gene. The CDR3 contains 12 residues. The CDR3: CSGNRGNTEAFF. In DNA form, the CDR3 reads TGCAGCGGAAACAGGGGGAACACTGAAGCTTTCTTT.

This clonotype has more than one count but fewer than ten. V is TRBV28 and J is TRBJ2-5; D remains ambiguous. The V gene's germline CDR1 is MDHEN and CDR2 SYDVKM. The CDR3 runs to 13 residues. V shed 5 bases and J shed 1 base, with 8 bases lying between them. The CDR3 spells CASSRSTQETQYF. The DNA for the CDR3 is TGTGCCAGCAGTCGGTCTACCCAAGAGACCCAGTACTTC.

This sequence joins TRBV12-3 or TRBV12-4 and TRBJ2-7; tentatively, D is TRBD1 or TRBD2 (5 bases each). The CDR3 length is 15 residues. Trimming took off 7 bases at V and 4 bases at J, with 20 bases between the two ends. This chain's CDR3 is CASTQGDLRGYEQYF. CDR3 DNA: TGTGCCAGCACGCAAGGGGACCTGAGGGGTTACGAGCAGTACTTC.

This clonotype has only a few counts. V gene TRBV15 combines with J gene TRBJ2-1, with unresolved D. Germline CDR1 LNHNV, CDR2 YYDKDF (reference sequence). V shed 3 bases and J shed 3 bases, with 18 bases lying between them. The CDR3 length is 17 residues. The chain's CDR3 is CATSRGDEVPYYNEQFF. The CDR3 DNA reads as TGTGCCACCAGCAGGGGCGACGAGGTCCCCTACTACAATGAGCAGTTCTTC.

The gene calls are TRBV6-5 and TRBJ1-5; D remains ambiguous. The CDR3 is made up of 13 amino acids. With 0 bases removed from V and 3 bases from J, the gap between germline ends came to 3 bases. Germline loops: CDR1 MNHEY, CDR2 SVGAGI. CDR3 sequence reads: CASSYSTNQPQHF. The DNA for the CDR3 is TGTGCCAGCAGTTACTCGACCAATCAGCCCCAGCATTTT.

This clonotype was detected a few times. The chain links TRBV5-5 to TRBJ2-1, with TRBD1 identical over 10 bases. Trimming cost V 4 bases and J 5 bases; bases outside gene matches: 9. This CDR3 spans 16 amino acids. Germline V gives CDR1 SGHKS, CDR2 YYEKEE (reference sequence). CDR3: CASSETGTGVDNEQFF. The CDR3 nucleotides are TGTGCCAGCAGCGAAACCGGGACAGGGGTTGACAATGAGCAGTTCTTC. Drawing the rest from reference TRBV5-5 and TRBJ2-1, the complete variable domain is DAGVTQSPTHLIKTRGQQVTLRCSPISGHKSVSWYQQVLGQGPQFIFQYYEKEERGRGNFPDRFSARQFPNYSSELNVNALLLGDSALYLCASSETGTGVDNEQFFGPGTRLTVL.

This clonotype came up a few times. The chain employs TRBV20-1 and TRBJ1-5; D remains unclear. The CDR3 length is 14 residues. Germline CDR1 and CDR2: DFQATT and SNEGSKA (reference sequence). The germline V and J ends were trimmed by 6 bases and 9 bases, with 21 bases remaining between them. CDR3 sequence: CSAPTLDGSGPQHF. The CDR3 nucleotides are TGCAGTGCCCCGACCCTGGACGGGTCGGGGCCCCAGCATTTT.

In this sample, this clonotype turned up a few times. This chain uses TRBV20-1 with TRBJ2-7, with 8 bases that match TRBD1. The trim removed 3 bases at V and 5 bases at J, leaving 3 bases unmatched. The CDR3 is 12 residues long. Germline V CDR1 and CDR2: DFQATT, SNEGSKA (reference sequence). The CDR3: CSARGRGHEQYF. The DNA of the CDR3 is TGCAGTGCTAGGGGCAGGGGGCACGAGCAGTACTTC.

This chain uses TRBV5-6 with TRBJ2-2; 9 nucleotides match TRBD1. The junction had 4 bases not matched to a gene; V was cut back by 4 bases and J by 6 bases. CDR1 is SGHDT and CDR2 is YYEEEE in the germline V gene. The CDR3 length is 14 residues. CDR3 sequence reads: CASSLRTGAGELFF. CDR3 nucleotides: TGTGCCAGCAGCCTTCGGACAGGGGCCGGGGAGCTGTTTTTT. The complete variable domain, with remaining parts taken from reference TRBV5-6 and TRBJ2-2, reads DAGVTQSPTHLIKTRGQQVTLRCSPKSGHDTVSWYQQALGQGPQFIFQYYEEEERQRGNFPDRFSGHQFPNYSSELNVNALLLGDSALYLCASSLRTGAGELFFGEGSRLTVL.

This clonotype was observed a few times. The chain joins TRBV6-1 to TRBJ1-1; D ambiguous. The CDR3 is 15 residues long. Deletions cut 5 bases from V and 5 bases from J, with 18 bases between. Germline assignment: CDR1 MNHNS and CDR2 SASEGT. CDR3 DNA: TGTGCCAGCAGTCCGGACGGCCTGATGGGAACTGAAGCTTTCTTT. This sequence encodes CASSPDGLMGTEAFF.

This clonotype occurred a few times. The rearrangement joins TRBV20-1 to TRBJ2-7; TRBD1 matches at 8 bases. V trimming: 5 bases; J trimming: 2 bases; junction bases outside the gene matches: 5. Germline CDR1 and CDR2: DFQATT and SNEGSKA (reference sequence). The CDR3 has 13 residues. CDR3 DNA sequence: TGCAGTGCTCGAGGACAGGGCACCTACGAGCAGTACTTC. Encoded protein: CSARGQGTYEQYF.

The V gene is TRBV12-3 or TRBV12-4, the J gene TRBJ2-1, with D perhaps given as TRBD1 or TRBD2 (6 bases each). This CDR3 spans 14 amino acids. The ends were cut back, 1 base at V and 7 bases at J, with 11 bases in the middle. This CDR3 is CASSLVWGANEQFF. As DNA, the CDR3 is TGTGCCAGCAGTTTAGTGTGGGGGGCTAATGAGCAGTTCTTC.